This TCR beta chain was identified during a study of T cell repertoires in cytomegalovirus infection. Looking at the study overall: Based on public TCR beta signatures, there were indications of CMV infection and of a matching HLA type.

Broader study findings: HLA-C-restricted, CMV-specific TCR beta clonotypes were dominant ex vivo.

Trimming left V 2 bases short and J 5 bases short, with 13 bases between. The CDR3 has 14 residues. CDR1 and CDR2 (germline): SGDLS, YYNGEE. A few counts support this clonotype. Its cognate antigen is unknown. TCRdb independently ran MiXCR on the reads; one entry per CDR3 protein. Of around 800,000 distinct CDR3 sequences detected, approximately 32% appear once; the ten largest clones hold 12%. The TCR originated in a human donor in good health (CMV status not recorded). Some clones in this sample may be carry-over from other donors' samples. The sample in question was cultured CD8+ T cells from PBMCs, obtained from culture after CMV antigen stimulation. The chain uses TRBV9 and TRBJ2-5; D unclear. The CDR3, as DNA: TGTGCCAGCAGCGTCAGAGCCGAGAGGGAGACCCAGTACTTC. The encoded protein is CASSVRAERETQYF.